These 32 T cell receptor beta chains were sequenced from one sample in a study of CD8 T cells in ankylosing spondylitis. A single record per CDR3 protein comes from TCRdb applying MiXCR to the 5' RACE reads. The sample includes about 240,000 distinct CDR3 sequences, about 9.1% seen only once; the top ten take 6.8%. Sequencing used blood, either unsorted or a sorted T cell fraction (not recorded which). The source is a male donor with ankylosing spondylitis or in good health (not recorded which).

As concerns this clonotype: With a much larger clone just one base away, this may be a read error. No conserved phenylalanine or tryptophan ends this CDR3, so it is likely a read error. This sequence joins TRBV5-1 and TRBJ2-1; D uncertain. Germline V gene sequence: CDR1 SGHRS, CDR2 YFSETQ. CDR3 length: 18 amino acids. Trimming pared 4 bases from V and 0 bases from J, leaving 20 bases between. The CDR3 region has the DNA TGCGCCAGCAGCAATTCCGGCGAGTTTACCTTCTCCTACAATGAGCAGTTCTAC. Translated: CASSNSGEFTFSYNEQFY.

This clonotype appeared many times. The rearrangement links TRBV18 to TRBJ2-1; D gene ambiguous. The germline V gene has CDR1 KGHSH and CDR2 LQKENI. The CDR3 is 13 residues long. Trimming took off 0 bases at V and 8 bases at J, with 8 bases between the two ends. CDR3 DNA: TGTGCCAGCTCACCACCGGGGAAGGATGAGCAGTTCTTC. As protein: CASSPPGKDEQFF.

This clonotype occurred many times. CDR3 DNA: TGCGCCAGCAGCTTGGAGATAGAGATTCAGTTCTTC. Translation gives CASSLEIEIQFF. The chain links TRBV5-1 to TRBJ2-1; D gene ambiguous. The CDR3 consists of 12 residues. Germline lookup yields CDR1 SGHRS and CDR2 YFSETQ. Trimming took off 0 bases at V and 13 bases at J, with 11 bases between the two ends.

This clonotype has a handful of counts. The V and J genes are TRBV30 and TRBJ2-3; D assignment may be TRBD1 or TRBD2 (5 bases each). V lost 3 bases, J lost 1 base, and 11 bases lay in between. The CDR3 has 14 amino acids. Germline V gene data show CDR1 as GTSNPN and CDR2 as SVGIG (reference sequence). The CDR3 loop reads CAWRAGGGTDTQYF. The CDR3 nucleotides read TGTGCCTGGAGAGCTGGGGGAGGCACAGATACGCAGTATTTT.

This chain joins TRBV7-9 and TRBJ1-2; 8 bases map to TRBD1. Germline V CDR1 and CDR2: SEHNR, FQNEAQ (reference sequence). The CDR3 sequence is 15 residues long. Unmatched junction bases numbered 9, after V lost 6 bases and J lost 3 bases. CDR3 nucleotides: TGTGCCAGCAGTACCGGACAGGGCGGAGACTATGGCTACACCTTC. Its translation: CASSTGQGGDYGYTF.

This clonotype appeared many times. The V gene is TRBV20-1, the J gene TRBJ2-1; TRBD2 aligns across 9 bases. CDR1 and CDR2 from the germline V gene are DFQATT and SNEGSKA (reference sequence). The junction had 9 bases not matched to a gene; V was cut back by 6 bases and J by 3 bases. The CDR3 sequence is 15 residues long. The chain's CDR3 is CSASKRGAFYNEQFF. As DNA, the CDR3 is TGCAGTGCCTCGAAGCGGGGGGCGTTCTACAATGAGCAGTTCTTC.

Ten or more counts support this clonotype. The CDR3 loop is CASSLRLAGGGATDTQYF. For the CDR3, the DNA is TGCGCCAGCAGCTTGCGGCTAGCGGGAGGAGGGGCGACAGATACGCAGTATTTT. The chain uses TRBV5-1 and TRBJ2-3; TRBD2 aligns across 11 bases. The CDR3 sequence is 18 residues long. The germline CDR1 and CDR2 sequences are SGHRS and YFSETQ. Losses at the gene ends were 1 base for V and 3 bases for J; bases not matched to a gene: 10. Based on the CDR3 plus reference TRBV5-1 and TRBJ2-3, the full variable domain is KAGVTQTPRYLIKTRGQQVTLSCSPISGHRSVSWYQQTPGQGLQFLFEYFSETQRNKGNFPGRFSGRQFSNSRSEMNVSTLELGDSALYLCASSLRLAGGGATDTQYFGPGTRLTVL.

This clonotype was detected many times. Written as DNA, the CDR3 is TGCAGTGCCCGACCCTCTAGCGGGAGAGCCTTGGAGACCCAGTACTTC. It encodes CSARPSSGRALETQYF. This sequence joins TRBV20-1 and TRBJ2-5; 10 positions match TRBD2. Germline V gives CDR1 DFQATT, CDR2 SNEGSKA (reference sequence). Germline trimming cut 6 bases from V and 5 bases from J; bases unmatched to any gene: 15. CDR3 size: 16 residues.

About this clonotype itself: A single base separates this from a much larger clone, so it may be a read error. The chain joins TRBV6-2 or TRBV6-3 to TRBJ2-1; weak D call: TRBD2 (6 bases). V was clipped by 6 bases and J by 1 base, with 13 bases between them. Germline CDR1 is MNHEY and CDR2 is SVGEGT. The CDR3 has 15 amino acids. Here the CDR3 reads CASSASERSYNEQFF. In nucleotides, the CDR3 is TGTGCCAGCAGCGCTAGCGAGAGATCCTACAATGAGCAGTTCTTC.

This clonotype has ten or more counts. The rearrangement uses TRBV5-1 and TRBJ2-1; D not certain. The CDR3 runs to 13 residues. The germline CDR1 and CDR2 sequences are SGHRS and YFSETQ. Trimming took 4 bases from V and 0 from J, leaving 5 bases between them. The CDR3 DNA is TGCGCCAGCAGCGCATCCTCCTACAATGAGCAGTTCTTC. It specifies CASSASSYNEQFF.

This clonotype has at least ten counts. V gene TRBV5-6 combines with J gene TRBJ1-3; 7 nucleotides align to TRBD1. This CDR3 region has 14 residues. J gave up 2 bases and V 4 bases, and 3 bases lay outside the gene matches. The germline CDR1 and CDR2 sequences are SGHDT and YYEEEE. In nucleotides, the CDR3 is TGTGCCAGCAGCCGCGGGACAGCTGGAAACACCATATATTTT. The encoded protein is CASSRGTAGNTIYF.

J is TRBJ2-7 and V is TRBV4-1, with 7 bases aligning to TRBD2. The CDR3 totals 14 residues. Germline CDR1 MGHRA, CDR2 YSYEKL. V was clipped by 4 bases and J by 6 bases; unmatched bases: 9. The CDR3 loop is CASSPSGPSGEQYF. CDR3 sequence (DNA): TGCGCCAGCAGCCCTAGCGGACCTAGCGGCGAGCAGTACTTC.

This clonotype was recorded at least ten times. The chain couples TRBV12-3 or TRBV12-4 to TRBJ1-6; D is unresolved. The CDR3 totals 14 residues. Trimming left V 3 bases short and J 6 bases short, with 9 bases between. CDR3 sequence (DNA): TGTGCCAGCAGTTTCGAGGGTGGTAATTCACCCCTCCACTTT. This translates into CASSFEGGNSPLHF.

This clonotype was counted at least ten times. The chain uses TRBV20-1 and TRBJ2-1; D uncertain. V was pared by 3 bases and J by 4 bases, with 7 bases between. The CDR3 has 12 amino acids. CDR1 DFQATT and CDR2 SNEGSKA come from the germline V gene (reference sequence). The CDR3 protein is CSARRRYNEQFF. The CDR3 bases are TGCAGTGCTAGGAGGCGGTACAATGAGCAGTTCTTC.

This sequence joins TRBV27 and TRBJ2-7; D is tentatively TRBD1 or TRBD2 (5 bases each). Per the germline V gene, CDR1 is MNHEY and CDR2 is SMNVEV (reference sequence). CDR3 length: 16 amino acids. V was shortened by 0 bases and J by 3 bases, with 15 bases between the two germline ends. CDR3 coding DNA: TGTGCCAGCAGTTTATCGAAGGGGACCTGGGGCTACGAGCAGTACTTC. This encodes CASSLSKGTWGYEQYF.

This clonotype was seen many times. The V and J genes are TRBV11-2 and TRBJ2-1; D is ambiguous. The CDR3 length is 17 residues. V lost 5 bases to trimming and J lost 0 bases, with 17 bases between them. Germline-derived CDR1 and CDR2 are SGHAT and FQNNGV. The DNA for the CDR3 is TGTGCCAGCAGCACACCCAAGGGCAAGGGCTCCTACAATGAGCAGTTCTTC. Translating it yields CASSTPKGKGSYNEQFF. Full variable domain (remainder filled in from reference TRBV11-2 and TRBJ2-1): EAGVAQSPRYKIIEKRQSVAFWCNPISGHATLYWYQQILGQGPKLLIQFQNNGVVDDSQLPKDRFSAERLKGVDSTLKIQPAKLEDSAVYLCASSTPKGKGSYNEQFFGPGTRLTVL.

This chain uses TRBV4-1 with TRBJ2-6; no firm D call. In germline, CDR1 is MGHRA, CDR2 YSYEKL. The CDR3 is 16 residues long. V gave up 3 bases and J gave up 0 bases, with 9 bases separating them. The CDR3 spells CASSHRHLSGANVLTF. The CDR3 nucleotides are TGCGCCAGCAGCCATCGACACCTCTCTGGGGCCAACGTCCTGACTTTC.

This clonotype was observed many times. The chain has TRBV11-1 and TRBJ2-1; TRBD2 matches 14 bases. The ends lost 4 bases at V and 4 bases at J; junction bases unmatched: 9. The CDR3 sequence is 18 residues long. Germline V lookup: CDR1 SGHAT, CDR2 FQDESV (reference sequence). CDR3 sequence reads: CASSSTSGRAFAYNEQFF. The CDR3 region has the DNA TGTGCCAGCAGCTCGACTAGCGGGAGGGCCTTCGCATACAATGAGCAGTTCTTC.

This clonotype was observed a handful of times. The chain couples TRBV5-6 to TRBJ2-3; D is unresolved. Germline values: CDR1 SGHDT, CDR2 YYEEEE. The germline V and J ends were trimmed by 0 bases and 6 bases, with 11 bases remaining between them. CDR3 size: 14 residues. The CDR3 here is CASSLGWSSDTQYF. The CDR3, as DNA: TGTGCCAGCAGCTTGGGATGGTCGTCTGATACGCAGTATTTT.

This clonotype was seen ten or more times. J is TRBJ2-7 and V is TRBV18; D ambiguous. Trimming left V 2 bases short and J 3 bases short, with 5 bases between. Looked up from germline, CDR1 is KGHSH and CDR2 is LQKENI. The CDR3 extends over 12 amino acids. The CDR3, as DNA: TGTGCCAGCTCACCAGGGGACTACGAGCAGTACTTC. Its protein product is CASSPGDYEQYF.

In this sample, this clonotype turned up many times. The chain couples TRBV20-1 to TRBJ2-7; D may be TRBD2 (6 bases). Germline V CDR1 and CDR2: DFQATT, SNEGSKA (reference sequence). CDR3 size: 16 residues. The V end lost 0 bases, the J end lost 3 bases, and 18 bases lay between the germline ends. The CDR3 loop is CSARDVRGQEGYEQYF. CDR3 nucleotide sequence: TGCAGTGCTAGAGATGTTAGGGGCCAGGAGGGCTACGAGCAGTACTTC.

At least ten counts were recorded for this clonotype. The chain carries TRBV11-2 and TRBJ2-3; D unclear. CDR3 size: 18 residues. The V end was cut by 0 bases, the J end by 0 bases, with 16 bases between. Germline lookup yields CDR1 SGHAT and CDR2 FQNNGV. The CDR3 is CASSLEVDRAFSTDTQYF. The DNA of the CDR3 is TGTGCCAGCAGCTTAGAGGTCGACCGCGCCTTTAGCACAGATACGCAGTATTTT.

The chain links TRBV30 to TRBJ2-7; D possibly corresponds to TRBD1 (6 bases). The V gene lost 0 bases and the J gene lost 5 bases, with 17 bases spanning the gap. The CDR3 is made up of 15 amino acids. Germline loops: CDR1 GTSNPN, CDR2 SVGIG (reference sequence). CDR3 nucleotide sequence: TGTGCCTGGAGTGTAAGTTTCGGACAGCGCAACGAGCAGTACTTC. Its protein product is CAWSVSFGQRNEQYF.

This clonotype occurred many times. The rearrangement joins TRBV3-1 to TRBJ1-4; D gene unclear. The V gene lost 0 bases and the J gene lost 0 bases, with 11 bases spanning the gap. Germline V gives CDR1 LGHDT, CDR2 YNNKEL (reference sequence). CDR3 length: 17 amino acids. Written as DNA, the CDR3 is TGTGCCAGCAGCCAAGAAGCGGTCGGCGCAACTAATGAAAAACTGTTTTTT. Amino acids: CASSQEAVGATNEKLFF.

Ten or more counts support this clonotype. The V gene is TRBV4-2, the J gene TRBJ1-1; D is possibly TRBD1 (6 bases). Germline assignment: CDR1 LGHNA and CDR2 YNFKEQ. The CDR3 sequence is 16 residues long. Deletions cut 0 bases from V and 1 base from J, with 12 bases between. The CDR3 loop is CASSQDNRAGNTEAFF. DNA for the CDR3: TGTGCCAGCAGCCAAGATAACAGGGCGGGGAACACTGAAGCTTTCTTT.

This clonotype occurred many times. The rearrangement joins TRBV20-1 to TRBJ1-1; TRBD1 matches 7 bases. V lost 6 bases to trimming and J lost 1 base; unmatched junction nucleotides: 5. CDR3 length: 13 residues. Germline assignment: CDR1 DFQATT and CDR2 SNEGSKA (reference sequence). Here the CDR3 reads CSARGTQNTEAFF. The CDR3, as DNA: TGCAGTGCCAGGGGGACGCAGAACACTGAAGCTTTCTTT.

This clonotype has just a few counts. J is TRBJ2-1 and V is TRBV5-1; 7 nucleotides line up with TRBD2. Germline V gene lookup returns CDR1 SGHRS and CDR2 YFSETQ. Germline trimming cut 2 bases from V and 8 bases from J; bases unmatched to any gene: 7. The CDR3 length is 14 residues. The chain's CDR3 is CASSFGAGRDEQFF. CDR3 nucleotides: TGCGCCAGCAGCTTCGGAGCGGGGCGAGATGAGCAGTTCTTC.

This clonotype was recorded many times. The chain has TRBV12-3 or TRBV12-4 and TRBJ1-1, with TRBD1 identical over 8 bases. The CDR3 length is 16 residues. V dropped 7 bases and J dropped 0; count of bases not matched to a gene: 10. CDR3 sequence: CASTTGTGSLNTEAFF. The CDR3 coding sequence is TGTGCCAGCACCACCGGGACAGGTTCGTTGAACACTGAAGCTTTCTTT.

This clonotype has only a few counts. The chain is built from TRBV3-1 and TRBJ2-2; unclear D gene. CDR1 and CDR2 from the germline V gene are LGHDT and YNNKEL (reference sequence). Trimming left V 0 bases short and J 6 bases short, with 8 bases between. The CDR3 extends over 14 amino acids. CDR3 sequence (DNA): TGTGCCAGCAGCCAAGATCTGGTGGCCGGGGAGCTGTTTTTT. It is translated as CASSQDLVAGELFF.

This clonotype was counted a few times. The CDR3 spells CSARAQRGSGNTIYF. CDR3 in DNA: TGCAGTGCTAGGGCCCAGAGGGGGTCAGGAAACACCATATATTTT. This chain uses TRBV20-1 with TRBJ1-3; a possible D gene is TRBD1 (6 bases). Trimming cost V 3 bases and J 4 bases, with 16 bases left between them. CDR1 is DFQATT and CDR2 is SNEGSKA in the germline V gene (reference sequence). The CDR3 has 15 amino acids.

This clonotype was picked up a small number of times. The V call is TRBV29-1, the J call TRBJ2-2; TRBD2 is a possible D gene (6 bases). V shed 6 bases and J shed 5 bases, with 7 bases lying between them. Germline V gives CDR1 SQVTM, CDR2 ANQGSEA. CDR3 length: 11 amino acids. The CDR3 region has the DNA TGCAGCGTGGGGGGTACCGGGGAGCTGTTTTTT. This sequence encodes CSVGGTGELFF.

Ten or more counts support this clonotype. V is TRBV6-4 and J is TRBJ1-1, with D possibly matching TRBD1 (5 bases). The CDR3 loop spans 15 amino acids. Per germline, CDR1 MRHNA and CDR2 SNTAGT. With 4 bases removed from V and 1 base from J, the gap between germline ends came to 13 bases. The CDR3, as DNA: TGTGCCAGCAGTGCCACGGGGGGATCGAACACTGAAGCTTTCTTT. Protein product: CASSATGGSNTEAFF.